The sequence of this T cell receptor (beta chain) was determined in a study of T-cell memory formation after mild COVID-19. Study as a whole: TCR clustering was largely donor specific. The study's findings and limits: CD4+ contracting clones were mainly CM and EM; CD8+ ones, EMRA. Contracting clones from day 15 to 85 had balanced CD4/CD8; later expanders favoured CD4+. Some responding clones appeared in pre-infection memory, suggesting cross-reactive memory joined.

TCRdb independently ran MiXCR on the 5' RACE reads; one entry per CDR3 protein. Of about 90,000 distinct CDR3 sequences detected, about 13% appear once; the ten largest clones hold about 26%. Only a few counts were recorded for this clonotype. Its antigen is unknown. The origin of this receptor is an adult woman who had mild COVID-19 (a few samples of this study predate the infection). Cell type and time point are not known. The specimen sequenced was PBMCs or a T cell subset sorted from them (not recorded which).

As DNA, the CDR3 is TGCAGTGCTAGAGATCGCCTAGCACACGAGCAGTACTTC. It codes for CSARDRLAHEQYF. The chain is built from TRBV20-1 and TRBJ2-7, with D possibly being TRBD2 (5 bases). Germline assignment: CDR1 DFQATT and CDR2 SNEGSKA (reference sequence). V was shortened by 0 bases and J by 5 bases, with 11 bases between the two germline ends. The CDR3 runs to 13 residues.